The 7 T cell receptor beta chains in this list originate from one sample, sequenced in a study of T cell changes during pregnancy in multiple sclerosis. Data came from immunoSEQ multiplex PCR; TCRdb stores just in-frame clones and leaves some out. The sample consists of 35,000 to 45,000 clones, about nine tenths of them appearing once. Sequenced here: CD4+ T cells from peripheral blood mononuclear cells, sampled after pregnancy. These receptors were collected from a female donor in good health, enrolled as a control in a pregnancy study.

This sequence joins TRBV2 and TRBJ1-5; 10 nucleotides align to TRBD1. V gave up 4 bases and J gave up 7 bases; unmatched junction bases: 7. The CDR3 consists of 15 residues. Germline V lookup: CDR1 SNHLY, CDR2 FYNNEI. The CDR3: CASSGGQGYGQPQHF. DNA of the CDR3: TGTGCCAGCAGTGGGGGACAGGGGTACGGGCAGCCCCAGCATTTT.

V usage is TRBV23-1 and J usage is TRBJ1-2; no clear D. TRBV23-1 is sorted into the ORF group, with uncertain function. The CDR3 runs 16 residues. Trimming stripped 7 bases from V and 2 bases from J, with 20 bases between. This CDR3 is CASKISPDQVNYGYTF. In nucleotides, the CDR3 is TGCGCCAGCAAGATATCGCCGGATCAGGTAAACTATGGCTACACCTTC.

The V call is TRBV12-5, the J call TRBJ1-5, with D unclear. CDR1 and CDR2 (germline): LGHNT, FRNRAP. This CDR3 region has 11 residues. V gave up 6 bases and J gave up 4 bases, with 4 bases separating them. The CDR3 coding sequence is TGTGCTAGTGGCCGGAATCAGCCCCAGCATTTT. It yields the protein CASGRNQPQHF.

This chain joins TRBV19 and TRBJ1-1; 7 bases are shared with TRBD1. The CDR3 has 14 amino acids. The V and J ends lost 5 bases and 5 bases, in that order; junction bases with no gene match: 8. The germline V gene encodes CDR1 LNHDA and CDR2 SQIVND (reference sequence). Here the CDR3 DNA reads TGTGCCAGTAGTGTGACAGGGCGATCAACTGAAGCTTTCTTT. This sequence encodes CASSVTGRSTEAFF.

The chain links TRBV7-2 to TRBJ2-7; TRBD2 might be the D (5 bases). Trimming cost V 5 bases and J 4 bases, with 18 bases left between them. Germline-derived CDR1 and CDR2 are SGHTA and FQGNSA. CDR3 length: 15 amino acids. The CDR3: CASSQGLDVRYEQYF. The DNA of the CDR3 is TGTGCCAGCAGCCAAGGACTGGACGTAAGGTACGAGCAGTACTTC.

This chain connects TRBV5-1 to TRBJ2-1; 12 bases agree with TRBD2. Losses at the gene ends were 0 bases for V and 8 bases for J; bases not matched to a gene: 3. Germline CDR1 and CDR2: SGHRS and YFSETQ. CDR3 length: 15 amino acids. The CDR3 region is CASSLALAGGYEQFF. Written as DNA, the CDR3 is TGCGCCAGCAGCTTGGCCCTAGCGGGGGGGTATGAGCAGTTCTTC.

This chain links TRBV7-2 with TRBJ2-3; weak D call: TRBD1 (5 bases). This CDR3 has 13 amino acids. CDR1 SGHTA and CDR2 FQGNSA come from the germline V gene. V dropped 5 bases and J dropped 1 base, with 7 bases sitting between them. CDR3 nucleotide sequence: TGTGCCAGCAGCCTACAGGGCACAGATACGCAGTATTTT. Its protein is CASSLQGTDTQYF.